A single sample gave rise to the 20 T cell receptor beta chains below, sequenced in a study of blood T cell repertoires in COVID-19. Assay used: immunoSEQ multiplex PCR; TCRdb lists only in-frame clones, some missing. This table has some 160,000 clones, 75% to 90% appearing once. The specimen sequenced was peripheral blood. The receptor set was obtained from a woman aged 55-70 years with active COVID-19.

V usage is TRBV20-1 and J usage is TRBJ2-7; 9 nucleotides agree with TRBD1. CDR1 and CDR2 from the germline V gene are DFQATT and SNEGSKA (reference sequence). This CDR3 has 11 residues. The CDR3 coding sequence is TGCGGGGGGACAGGGACCTACGAGCAGTACTTC. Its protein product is CGGTGTYEQYF.

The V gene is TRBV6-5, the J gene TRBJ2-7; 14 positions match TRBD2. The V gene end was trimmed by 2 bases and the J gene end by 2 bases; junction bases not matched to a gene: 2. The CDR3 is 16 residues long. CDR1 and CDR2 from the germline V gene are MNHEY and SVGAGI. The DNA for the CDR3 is TGTGCCAGCAGTTACCGGACTAGCGGGAGGACCTACGAGCAGTACTTC. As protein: CASSYRTSGRTYEQYF.

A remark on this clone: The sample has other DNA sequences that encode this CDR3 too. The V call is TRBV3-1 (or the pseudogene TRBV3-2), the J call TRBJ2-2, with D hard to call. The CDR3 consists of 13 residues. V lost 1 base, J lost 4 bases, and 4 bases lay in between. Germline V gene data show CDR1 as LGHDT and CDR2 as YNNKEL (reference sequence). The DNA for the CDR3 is TGTGCCAGCAGCCAAGCTTTCACCGGGGAGCTGTTTTTT. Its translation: CASSQAFTGELFF.

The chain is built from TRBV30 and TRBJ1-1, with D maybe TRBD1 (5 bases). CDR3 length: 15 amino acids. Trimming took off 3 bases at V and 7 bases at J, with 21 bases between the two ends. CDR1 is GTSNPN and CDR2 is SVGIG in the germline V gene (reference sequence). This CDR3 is CAWSLETEGGDEAFF. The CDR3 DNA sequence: TGTGCCTGGAGCTTAGAGACTGAGGGAGGGGATGAAGCTTTCTTT.

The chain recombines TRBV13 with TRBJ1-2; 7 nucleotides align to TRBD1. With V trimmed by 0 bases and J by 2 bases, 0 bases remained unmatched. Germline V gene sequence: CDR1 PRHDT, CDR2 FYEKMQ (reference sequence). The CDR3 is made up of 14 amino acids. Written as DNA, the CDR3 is TGTGCCAGCAGCTTAGGGACAGGGAACTATGGCTACACCTTC. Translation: CASSLGTGNYGYTF.

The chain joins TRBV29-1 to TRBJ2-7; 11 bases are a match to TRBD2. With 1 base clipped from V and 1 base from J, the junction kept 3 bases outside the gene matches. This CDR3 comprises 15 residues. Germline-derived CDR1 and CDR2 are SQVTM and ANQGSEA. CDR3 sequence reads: CSVEGLAGISYEQYF. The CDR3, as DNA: TGCAGCGTTGAAGGACTAGCGGGAATATCCTACGAGCAGTACTTC.

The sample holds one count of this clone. CDR3: CASSLKGWNTEAFF. The CDR3 bases are TGTGCCAGCAGCTTAAAGGGGTGGAACACTGAAGCTTTCTTT. J is TRBJ1-1 and V is TRBV7-9, with D tentatively TRBD1 (5 bases). The CDR3 runs 14 residues. Trimming took off 2 bases at V and 1 base at J, with 8 bases between the two ends. The germline gives CDR1 SEHNR, CDR2 FQNEAQ (reference sequence).

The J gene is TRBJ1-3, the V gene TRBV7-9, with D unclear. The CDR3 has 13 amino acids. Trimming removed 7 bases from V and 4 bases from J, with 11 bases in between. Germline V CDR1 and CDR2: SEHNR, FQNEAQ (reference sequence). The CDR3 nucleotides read TGTGCCAGCACCCTTATCCCGGGAAACACCATATATTTT. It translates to CASTLIPGNTIYF.

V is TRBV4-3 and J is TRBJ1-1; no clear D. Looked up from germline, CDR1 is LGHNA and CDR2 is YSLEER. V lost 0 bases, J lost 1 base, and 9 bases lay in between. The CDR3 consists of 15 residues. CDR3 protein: CASSQDGTPNTEAFF. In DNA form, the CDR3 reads TGCGCCAGCAGCCAAGATGGCACCCCGAACACTGAAGCTTTCTTT.

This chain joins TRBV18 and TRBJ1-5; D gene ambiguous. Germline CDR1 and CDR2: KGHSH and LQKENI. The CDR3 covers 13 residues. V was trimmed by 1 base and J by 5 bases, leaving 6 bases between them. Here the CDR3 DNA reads TGTGCCAGCTCACCACTCAGTGATCAGCCCCAGCATTTT. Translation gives CASSPLSDQPQHF.

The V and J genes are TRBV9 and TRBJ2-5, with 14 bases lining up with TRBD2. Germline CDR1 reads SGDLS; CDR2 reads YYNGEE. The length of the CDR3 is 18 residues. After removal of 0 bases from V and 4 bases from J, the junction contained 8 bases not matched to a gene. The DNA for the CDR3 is TGTGCCAGCAGCGTAGGGATTATGGGACTAGCGGGAGTAGAGACCCAGTACTTC. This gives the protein CASSVGIMGLAGVETQYF.

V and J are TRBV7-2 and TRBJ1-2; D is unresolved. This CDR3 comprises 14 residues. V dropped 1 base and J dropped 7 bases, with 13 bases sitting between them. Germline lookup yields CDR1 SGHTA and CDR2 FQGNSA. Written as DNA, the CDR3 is TGTGCCAGCAGCTTAGATGGGCAGAATATTGGCTACACCTTC. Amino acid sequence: CASSLDGQNIGYTF.

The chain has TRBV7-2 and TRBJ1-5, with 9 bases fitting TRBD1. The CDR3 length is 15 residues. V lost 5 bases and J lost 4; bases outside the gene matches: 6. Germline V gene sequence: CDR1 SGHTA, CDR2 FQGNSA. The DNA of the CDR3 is TGTGCCAGCAGCCCGGACAGGGGTAGAAATCAGCCCCAGCATTTT. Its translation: CASSPDRGRNQPQHF.

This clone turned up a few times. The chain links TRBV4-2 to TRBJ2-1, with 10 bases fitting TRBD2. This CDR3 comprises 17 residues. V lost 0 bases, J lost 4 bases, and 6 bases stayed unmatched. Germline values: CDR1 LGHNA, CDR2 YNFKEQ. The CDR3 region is CASSQDPSGRAYNEQFF. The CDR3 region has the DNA TGTGCCAGCAGCCAAGATCCGAGCGGGAGGGCTTACAATGAGCAGTTCTTC.

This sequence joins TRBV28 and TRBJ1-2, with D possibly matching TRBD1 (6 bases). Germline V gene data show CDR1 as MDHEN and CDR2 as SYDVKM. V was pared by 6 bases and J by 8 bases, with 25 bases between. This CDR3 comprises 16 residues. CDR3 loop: CASSPPSYRVQNGYTF. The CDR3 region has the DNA TGTGCCAGCAGCCCCCCCTCTTACAGGGTACAAAACGGCTACACCTTC.

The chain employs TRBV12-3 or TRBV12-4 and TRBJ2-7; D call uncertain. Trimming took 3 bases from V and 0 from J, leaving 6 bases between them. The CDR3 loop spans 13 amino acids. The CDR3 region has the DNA TGTGCCAGCAGTTTCAGTAACTCCTACGAGCAGTACTTC. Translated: CASSFSNSYEQYF.

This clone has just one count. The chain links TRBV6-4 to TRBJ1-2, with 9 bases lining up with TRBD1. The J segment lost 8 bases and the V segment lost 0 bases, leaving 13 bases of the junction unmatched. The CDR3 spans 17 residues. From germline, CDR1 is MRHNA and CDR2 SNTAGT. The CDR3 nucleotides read TGTGCCAGCAGTGACTCTGATTTAGGACAGGGGTTTCGGGGCTACACCTTC. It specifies CASSDSDLGQGFRGYTF.

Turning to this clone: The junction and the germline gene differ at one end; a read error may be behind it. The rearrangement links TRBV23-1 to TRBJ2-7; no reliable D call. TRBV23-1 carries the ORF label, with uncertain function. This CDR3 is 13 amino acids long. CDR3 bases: TGCGCCAGCAGTCAATCCACGGGTCGCGTACTGAGGTTC. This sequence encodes CASSQSTGRVLRF.

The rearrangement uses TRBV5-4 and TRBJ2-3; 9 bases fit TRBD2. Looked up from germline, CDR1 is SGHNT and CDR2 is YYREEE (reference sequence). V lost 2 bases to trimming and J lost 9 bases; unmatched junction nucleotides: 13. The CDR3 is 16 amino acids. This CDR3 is CASSLTPAASGVTQYF. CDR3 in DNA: TGTGCCAGCAGCTTAACCCCGGCGGCTAGCGGGGTAACGCAGTATTTT.

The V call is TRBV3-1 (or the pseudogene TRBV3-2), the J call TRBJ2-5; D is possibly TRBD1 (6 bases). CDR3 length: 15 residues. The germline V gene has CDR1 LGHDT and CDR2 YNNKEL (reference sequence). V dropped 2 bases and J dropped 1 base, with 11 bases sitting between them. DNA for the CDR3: TGTGCCAGCAGCCAAAGACGGACAGCCCAAGAGACCCAGTACTTC. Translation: CASSQRRTAQETQYF.